This T cell receptor (beta chain) was captured in a study of cytomegalovirus exposure and HLA in healthy donors. Whole-study results and caveats: The study found most TCR sequences rare, yet found some public TCRs in many donors. In vitro, a few CMV-associated chains proved specific for CMV antigens. Using the classifier, cytomegalovirus status was reportedly diagnosed with high specificity and sensitivity. The study designated about 180 TCR beta chains cytomegalovirus-associated.

CDR3 size: 15 residues. V lost 0 bases, J lost 5 bases, and 14 bases lay in between. Per germline, CDR1 MNHEY and CDR2 SVGAGI. Assay: immunoSEQ multiplex PCR; the TCRdb copy retains only in-frame clones and omits some. The sample holds more than 300,000 clones; 70% to 90% are singletons and the top ten take 0.84%. With respect to this clone: What it binds is unknown.

The gene calls are TRBV6-5 and TRBJ2-7; maybe TRBD2 (5 bases). The sequence came from a woman between 18 and 29 years old in good health and CMV-seronegative. The sequenced sample was PBMCs. DNA of the CDR3: TGTGCCAGCAGTTACTCAGAGGGCTTGATTGACGAGCAGTACTTC. Translation gives CASSYSEGLIDEQYF.